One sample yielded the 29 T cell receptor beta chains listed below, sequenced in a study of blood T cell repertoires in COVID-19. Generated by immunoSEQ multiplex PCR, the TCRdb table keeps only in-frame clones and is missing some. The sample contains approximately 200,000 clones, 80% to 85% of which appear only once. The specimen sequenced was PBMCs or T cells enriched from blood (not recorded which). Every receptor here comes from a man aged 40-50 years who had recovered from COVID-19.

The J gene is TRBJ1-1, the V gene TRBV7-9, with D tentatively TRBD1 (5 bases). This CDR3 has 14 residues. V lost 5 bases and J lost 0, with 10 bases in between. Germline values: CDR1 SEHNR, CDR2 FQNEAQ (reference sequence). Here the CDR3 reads CASSLGHLNTEAFF. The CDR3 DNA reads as TGTGCCAGCAGCCTCGGACACCTGAACACTGAAGCTTTCTTT. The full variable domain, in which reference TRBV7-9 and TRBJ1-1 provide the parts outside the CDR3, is DTGVSQNPRHKITKRGQNVTFRCDPISEHNRLYWYRQTLGQGPEFLTYFQNEAQLEKSRLLSDRFSAERPKGSFSTLEIQRTEQGDSAMYLCASSLGHLNTEAFFGQGTRLTVV.

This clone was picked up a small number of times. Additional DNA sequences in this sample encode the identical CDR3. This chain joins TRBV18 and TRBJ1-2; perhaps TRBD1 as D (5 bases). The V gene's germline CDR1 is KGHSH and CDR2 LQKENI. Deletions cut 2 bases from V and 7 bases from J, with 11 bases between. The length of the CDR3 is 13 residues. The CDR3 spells CASSPSDSRGYTF. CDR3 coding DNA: TGTGCCAGCTCACCAAGCGACAGCCGTGGCTACACCTTC.

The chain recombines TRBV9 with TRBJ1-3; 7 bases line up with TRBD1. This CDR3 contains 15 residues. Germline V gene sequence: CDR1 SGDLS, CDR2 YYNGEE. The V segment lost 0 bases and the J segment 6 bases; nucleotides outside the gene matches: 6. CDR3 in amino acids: CASSVDVQGTNTIYF. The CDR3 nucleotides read TGTGCCAGCAGCGTAGACGTACAGGGGACAAACACCATATATTTT.

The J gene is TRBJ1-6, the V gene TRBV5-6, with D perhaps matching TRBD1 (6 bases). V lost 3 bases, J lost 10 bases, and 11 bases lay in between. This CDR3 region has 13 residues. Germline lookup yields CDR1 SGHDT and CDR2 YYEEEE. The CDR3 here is CASSSQGYSPLHF. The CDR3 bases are TGTGCCAGCAGCTCACAGGGCTACTCACCCCTCCACTTT.

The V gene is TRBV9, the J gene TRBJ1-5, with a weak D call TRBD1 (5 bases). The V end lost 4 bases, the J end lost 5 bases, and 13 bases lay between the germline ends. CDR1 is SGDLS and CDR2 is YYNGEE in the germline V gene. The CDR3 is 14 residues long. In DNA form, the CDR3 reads TGTGCCAGCAGCCCCCATCAGGGATATCAGCCCCAGCATTTT. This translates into CASSPHQGYQPQHF.

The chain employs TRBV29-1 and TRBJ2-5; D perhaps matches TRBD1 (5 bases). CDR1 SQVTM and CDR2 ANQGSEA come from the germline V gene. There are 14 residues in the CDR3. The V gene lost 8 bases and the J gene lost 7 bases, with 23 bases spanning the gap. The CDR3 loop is CSTLKGPSTGTQYF. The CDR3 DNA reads TGCAGCACCCTTAAGGGGCCTTCGACGGGGACCCAGTACTTC.

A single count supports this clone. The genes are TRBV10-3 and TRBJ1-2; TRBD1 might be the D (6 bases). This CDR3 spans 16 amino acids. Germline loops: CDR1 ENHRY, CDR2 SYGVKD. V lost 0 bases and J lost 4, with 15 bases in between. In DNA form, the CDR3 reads TGTGCCATCAGTGAGTCTGAACAGGGAGTGATCTATGGCTACACCTTC. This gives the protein CAISESEQGVIYGYTF.

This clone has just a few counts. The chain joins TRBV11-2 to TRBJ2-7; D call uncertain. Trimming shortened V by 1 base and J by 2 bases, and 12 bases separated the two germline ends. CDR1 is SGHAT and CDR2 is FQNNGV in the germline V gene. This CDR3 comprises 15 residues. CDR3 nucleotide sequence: TGTGCCAGCAGCTTAGGCGGAACACCCACCTACGAGCAGTACTTC. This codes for CASSLGGTPTYEQYF.

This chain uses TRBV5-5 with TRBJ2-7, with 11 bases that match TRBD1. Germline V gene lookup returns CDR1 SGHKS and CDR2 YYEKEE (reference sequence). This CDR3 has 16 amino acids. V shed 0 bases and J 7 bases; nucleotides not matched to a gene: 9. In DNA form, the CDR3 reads TGTGCCAGCAGCTTGGACTTAGGACAGGGGGCGCGAGAGCAGTACTTC. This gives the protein CASSLDLGQGAREQYF.

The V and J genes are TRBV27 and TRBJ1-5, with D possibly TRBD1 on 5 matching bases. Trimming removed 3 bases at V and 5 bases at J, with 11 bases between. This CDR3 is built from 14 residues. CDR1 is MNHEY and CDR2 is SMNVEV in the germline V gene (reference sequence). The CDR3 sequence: CASSFGGSDQPQHF. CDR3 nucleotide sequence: TGTGCCAGCAGTTTCGGGGGATCCGATCAGCCCCAGCATTTT.

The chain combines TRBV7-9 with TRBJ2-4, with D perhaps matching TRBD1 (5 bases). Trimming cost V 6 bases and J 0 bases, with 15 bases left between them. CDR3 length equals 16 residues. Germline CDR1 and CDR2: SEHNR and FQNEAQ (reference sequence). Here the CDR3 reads CASSSDSYEAKNIQYF. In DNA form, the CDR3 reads TGTGCCAGCAGTTCTGACAGCTATGAAGCCAAAAACATTCAGTACTTC.

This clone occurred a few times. The chain's CDR3 is CASSQVLLSGANVLTF. The CDR3 DNA follows: TGCGCCAGCAGCCAAGTCCTGTTGTCTGGGGCCAACGTCCTGACTTTC. V gene TRBV4-1 combines with J gene TRBJ2-6; D is ambiguous. The CDR3 extends over 16 amino acids. CDR1 and CDR2 (germline): MGHRA, YSYEKL. V was trimmed by 1 base and J by 1 base, leaving 8 bases between them.

In nucleotides, the CDR3 is TGTGCCTGGAGTGTACGCCTTTGGGGCAGCCGTTCGTGGGGCTACACCTTC. Amino acid sequence: CAWSVRLWGSRSWGYTF. The V call is TRBV30, the J call TRBJ1-2, with D tentatively TRBD1 (5 bases). Germline V CDR1 and CDR2: GTSNPN, SVGIG (reference sequence). Trimming shortened V by 0 bases and J by 8 bases, and 25 bases separated the two germline ends. The CDR3 is made up of 17 amino acids.

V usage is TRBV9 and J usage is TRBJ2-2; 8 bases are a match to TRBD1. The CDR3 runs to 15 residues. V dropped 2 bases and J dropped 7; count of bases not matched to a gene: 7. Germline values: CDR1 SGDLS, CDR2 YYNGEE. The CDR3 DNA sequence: TGTGCCAGCAGCGTGCGAAGGACAGGGATCGGGGAGCTGTTTTTT. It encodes CASSVRRTGIGELFF.

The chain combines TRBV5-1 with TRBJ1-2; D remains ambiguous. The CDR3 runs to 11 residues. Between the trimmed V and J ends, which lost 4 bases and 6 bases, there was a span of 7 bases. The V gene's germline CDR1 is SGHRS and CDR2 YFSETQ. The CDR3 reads CASSVGDGYTF. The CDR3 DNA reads TGCGCCAGCAGCGTCGGGGATGGCTACACCTTC.

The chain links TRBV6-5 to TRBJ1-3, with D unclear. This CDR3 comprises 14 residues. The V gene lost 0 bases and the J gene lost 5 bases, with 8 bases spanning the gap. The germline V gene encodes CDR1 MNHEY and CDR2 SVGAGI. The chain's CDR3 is CASSYSRERNTIYF. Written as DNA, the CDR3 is TGTGCCAGCAGTTACTCGCGGGAAAGAAACACCATATATTTT.

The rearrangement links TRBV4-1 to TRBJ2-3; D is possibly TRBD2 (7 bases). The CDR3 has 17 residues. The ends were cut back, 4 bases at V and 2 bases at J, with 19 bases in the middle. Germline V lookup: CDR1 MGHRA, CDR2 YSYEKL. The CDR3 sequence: CASSLRLGGDFTDTQYF. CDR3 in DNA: TGCGCCAGCAGCCTCCGCCTAGGGGGGGATTTCACAGATACGCAGTATTTT.

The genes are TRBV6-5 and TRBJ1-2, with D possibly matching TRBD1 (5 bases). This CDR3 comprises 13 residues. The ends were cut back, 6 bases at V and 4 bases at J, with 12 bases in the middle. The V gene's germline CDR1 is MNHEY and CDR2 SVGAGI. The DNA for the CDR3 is TGTGCCAGCAGCCCAGGGTTGCGCTATGGCTACACCTTC. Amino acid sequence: CASSPGLRYGYTF.

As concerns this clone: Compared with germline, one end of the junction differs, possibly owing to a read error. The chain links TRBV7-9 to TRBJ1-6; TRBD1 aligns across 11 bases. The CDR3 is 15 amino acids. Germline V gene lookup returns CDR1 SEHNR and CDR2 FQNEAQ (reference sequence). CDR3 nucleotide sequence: TGTGCCAGCAGACGGGACAGGGGGTCGAATTTACCCCTCCACTTT. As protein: CASRRDRGSNLPLHF. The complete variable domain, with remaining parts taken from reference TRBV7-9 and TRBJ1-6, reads DTGVSQNPRHKITKRGQNVTFRCDPISEHNRLYWYRQTLGQGPEFLTYFQNEAQLEKSRLLSDRFSAERPKGSFSTLEIQRTEQGDSAMYLCASRRDRGSNLPLHFGNGTRLTVT.

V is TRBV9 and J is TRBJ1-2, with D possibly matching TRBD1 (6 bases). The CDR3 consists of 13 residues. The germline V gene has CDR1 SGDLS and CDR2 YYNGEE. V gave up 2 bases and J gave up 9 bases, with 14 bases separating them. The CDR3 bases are TGTGCCAGCAGCGTGGGACACGGTAGGAGCTACACCTTC. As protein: CASSVGHGRSYTF.

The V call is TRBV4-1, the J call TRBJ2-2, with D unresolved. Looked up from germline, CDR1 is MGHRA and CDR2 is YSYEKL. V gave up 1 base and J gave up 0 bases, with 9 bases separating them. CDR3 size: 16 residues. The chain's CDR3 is CASSQGKRTNTGELFF. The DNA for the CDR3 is TGCGCCAGCAGCCAAGGAAAGCGAACGAACACCGGGGAGCTGTTTTTT.

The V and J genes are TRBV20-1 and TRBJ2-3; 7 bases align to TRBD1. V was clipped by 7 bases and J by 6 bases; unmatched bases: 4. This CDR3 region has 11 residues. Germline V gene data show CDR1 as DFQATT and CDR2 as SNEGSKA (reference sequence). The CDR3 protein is CSVEDRDTQYF. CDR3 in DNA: TGCAGTGTTGAGGACAGGGATACGCAGTATTTT.

CDR3 nucleotides: TGTGCCAGCAGCAATTTCGACAAGAGCTCCTACGAGCAGTACTTC. Residues: CASSNFDKSSYEQYF. The chain is built from TRBV11-2 and TRBJ2-7; D remains ambiguous. Germline assignment: CDR1 SGHAT and CDR2 FQNNGV. Trimming took 5 bases from V and 0 from J, leaving 14 bases between them. The CDR3 contains 15 residues.

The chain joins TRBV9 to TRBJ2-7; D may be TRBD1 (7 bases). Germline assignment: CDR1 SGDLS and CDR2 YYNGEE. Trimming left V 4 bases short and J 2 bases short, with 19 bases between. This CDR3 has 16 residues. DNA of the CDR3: TGTGCCAGCAGCCCACGGCTGGGCAGGGGGGCCTACGAGCAGTACTTC. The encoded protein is CASSPRLGRGAYEQYF.

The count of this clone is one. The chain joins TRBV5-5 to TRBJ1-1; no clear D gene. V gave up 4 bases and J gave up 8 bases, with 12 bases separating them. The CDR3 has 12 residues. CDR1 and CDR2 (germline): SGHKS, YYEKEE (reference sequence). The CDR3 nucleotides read TGTGCCAGCAGCCGACTGGGTGGGGAAGCTTTCTTT. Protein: CASSRLGGEAFF.

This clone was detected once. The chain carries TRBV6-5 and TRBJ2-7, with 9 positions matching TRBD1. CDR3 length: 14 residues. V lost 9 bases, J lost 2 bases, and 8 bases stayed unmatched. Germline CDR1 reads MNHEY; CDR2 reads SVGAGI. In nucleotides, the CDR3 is TGTGCCAGTAAGACCGGGACAGGGACCTACGAGCAGTACTTC. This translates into CASKTGTGTYEQYF.

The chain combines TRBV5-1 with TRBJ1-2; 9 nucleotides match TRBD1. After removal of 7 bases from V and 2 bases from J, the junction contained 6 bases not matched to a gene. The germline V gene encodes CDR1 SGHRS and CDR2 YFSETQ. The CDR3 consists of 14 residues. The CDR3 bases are TGCGCCAGCCGCACAGGGGGCGGGAACTATGGCTACACCTTC. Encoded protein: CASRTGGGNYGYTF.

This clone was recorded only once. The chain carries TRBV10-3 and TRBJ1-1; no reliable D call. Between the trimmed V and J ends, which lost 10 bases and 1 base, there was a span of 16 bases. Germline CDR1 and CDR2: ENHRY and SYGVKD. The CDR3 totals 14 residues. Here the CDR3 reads CATHIGYRNTEAFF. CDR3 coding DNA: TGTGCCACTCATATAGGTTACAGGAACACTGAAGCTTTCTTT.

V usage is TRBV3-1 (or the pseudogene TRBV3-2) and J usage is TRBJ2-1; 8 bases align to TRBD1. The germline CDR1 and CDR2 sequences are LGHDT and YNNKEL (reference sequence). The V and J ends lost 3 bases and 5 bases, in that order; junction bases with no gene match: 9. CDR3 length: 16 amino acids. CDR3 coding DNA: TGTGCCAGCAGCCACCTTGGACAGGGACGGGACAATGAGCAGTTCTTC. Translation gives CASSHLGQGRDNEQFF.